This TCR beta chain comes out of a study of T cells in Graves' hyperthyroidism and ophthalmopathy. Regarding the study as a whole: A model using 13 V-J features told ophthalmopathy apart from stable hyperthyroidism. Blood shared most expanded thyroid clonotypes above 0.001.

Researchers took RNA transcripts and amplified the TCR beta CDR3 regions from them. First-round RT-PCR with HTBI primers amplified the TCR CDR3 region. MiXCR, applied by TCRdb to the multiplex PCR reads, yields one record per CDR3 protein. This sample has hundreds of thousands of distinct CDR3 sequences, with about a sixth found just once. J lost 1 base, V lost 7 bases, and 5 bases had no gene match. Germline CDR1 is DFQATT and CDR2 is SNEGSKA (reference sequence). The CDR3 has 14 residues. The diagnoses drew upon clinical symptoms, serum thyroxine and TRAb, thyroid ultrasound and orbital computed tomography. Initially, at the first diagnosis of hyperthyroidism and before any ophthalmopathy symptoms, blood was sampled. Points on this clonotype: Its target is not known.

Sequenced sample: blood. V is TRBV20-1 and J is TRBJ2-7; the match to TRBD2 covers 12 bases. The sequence was obtained from a woman between 18 and 29 years old with Graves' hyperthyroidism that later progressed to Graves' ophthalmopathy. The CDR3: CSGTSGDLSYEQYF. The CDR3 DNA sequence: TGCAGTGGGACTAGCGGGGACCTTTCCTACGAGCAGTACTTC.